The 31 T cell receptor beta chains below come from one sample, sequenced in a study of blood T cell repertoires in COVID-19. Measured with immunoSEQ multiplex PCR; TCRdb has only the in-frame clones, and not every one. Of fewer than 350,000 clones in the sample, less than 85% were seen once. Material for sequencing was PBMCs or T cells enriched from blood (not recorded which). Every receptor here comes from a woman aged 50 to 65 who had recovered from COVID-19.

This clone was observed a handful of times. V gene TRBV7-8 combines with J gene TRBJ1-1; 7 nucleotides line up with TRBD1. CDR3 length: 13 amino acids. Germline trimming cut 6 bases from V and 7 bases from J; bases unmatched to any gene: 8. Germline V gene lookup returns CDR1 SGHVS and CDR2 FQNEAQ. The DNA of the CDR3 is TGTGCCAGCAGTAGACAGGGAATAGGTGAAGCTTTCTTT. Encoded protein: CASSRQGIGEAFF.

This rearrangement joins TRBV2 to TRBJ1-3, with 7 bases identical to TRBD1. Germline V gene lookup returns CDR1 SNHLY and CDR2 FYNNEI. Trimming cost V 6 bases and J 6 bases; bases outside gene matches: 11. The CDR3 loop spans 15 amino acids. The CDR3 region has the DNA TGTGCCAGCAGGGAGCTGACAGGGAAAGAAAACACCATATATTTT. Translating gives CASRELTGKENTIYF.

The gene calls are TRBV7-2 and TRBJ1-2, with a tentative D call TRBD1 (6 bases). This CDR3 spans 15 amino acids. Germline V lookup: CDR1 SGHTA, CDR2 FQGNSA. Trimming left V 0 bases short and J 2 bases short, with 10 bases between. CDR3: CASSLAGTKNYGYTF. The DNA of the CDR3 is TGTGCCAGCAGCTTAGCCGGGACAAAAAACTATGGCTACACCTTC.

In this sample, this clone turned up a few times. CDR3 nucleotides: TGTGCCAGCAGTTCCGACCGACTAGTTAATGAGCAGTTCTTC. It is translated as CASSSDRLVNEQFF. The chain employs TRBV27 and TRBJ2-1, with D possibly matching TRBD2 (6 bases). Per germline, CDR1 MNHEY and CDR2 SMNVEV (reference sequence). This CDR3 spans 14 amino acids. V lost 4 bases and J lost 7, with 14 bases in between.

The rearrangement uses TRBV6-5 and TRBJ2-1; 8 bases map to TRBD2. The CDR3 contains 14 residues. Germline CDR1 MNHEY, CDR2 SVGAGI. The V gene end was trimmed by 8 bases and the J gene end by 6 bases; junction bases not matched to a gene: 9. In nucleotides, the CDR3 is TGTGCCAGCGAAAAAGCGGGAGCGGGCAATGAGCAGTTCTTC. This sequence encodes CASEKAGAGNEQFF.

The J gene is TRBJ1-4, the V gene TRBV7-9; no clear D gene. CDR3 size: 15 residues. The V end was cut by 1 base, the J end by 7 bases, with 13 bases between. The germline V gene has CDR1 SEHNR and CDR2 FQNEAQ (reference sequence). The CDR3 DNA follows: TGTGCCAGCAGCTTAGGTAGCGCAGAACTTGAAAAACTGTTTTTT. The encoded protein is CASSLGSAELEKLFF.

This rearrangement joins TRBV28 to TRBJ2-3; 11 bases agree with TRBD2. The V gene end was trimmed by 2 bases and the J gene end by 2 bases; junction bases not matched to a gene: 3. Germline-derived CDR1 and CDR2 are MDHEN and SYDVKM. This CDR3 has 16 amino acids. Here the CDR3 reads CASSLLGLAATDTQYF. DNA for the CDR3: TGTGCCAGCAGTTTACTGGGACTAGCGGCCACAGATACGCAGTATTTT. The variable domain in full, with the rest retrieved from reference TRBV28 and TRBJ2-3, is DVKVTQSSRYLVKRTGEKVFLECVQDMDHENMFWYRQDPGLGLRLIYFSYDVKMKEKGDIPEGYSVSREKKERFSLILESASTNQTSMYLCASSLLGLAATDTQYFGPGTRLTVL.

A word on this clone: The junction departs from the called germline gene at one end, perhaps through a read error. J is TRBJ1-6 and V is TRBV9; D is uncertain. In germline, CDR1 is SGDLS, CDR2 YYNGEE. The CDR3 sequence is 12 residues long. CDR3 bases: TGTGCCAGCAGCGCCTATAACTCACCCCTCCACTTT. This encodes CASSAYNSPLHF.

The gene calls are TRBV3-1 (or the pseudogene TRBV3-2) and TRBJ2-1; TRBD2 matches at 7 bases. Germline CDR1 and CDR2: LGHDT and YNNKEL (reference sequence). The CDR3 contains 17 residues. Germline trimming cut 1 base from V and 0 bases from J; bases unmatched to any gene: 6. CDR3 in amino acids: CASSQVPSGRSYNEQFF. The CDR3 bases are TGTGCCAGCAGCCAAGTACCTAGCGGTCGCTCCTACAATGAGCAGTTCTTC.

The chain has TRBV5-1 and TRBJ1-2, with 9 positions matching TRBD1. CDR3 length equals 12 residues. Germline V gene sequence: CDR1 SGHRS, CDR2 YFSETQ. Trimming removed 7 bases from V and 2 bases from J; junction bases left unmatched: 0. CDR3 DNA: TGCGCCAGCGGGACAGGGAACTATGGCTACACCTTC. Encoded protein: CASGTGNYGYTF.

This clone appeared a few times. V and J are TRBV7-3 and TRBJ2-1; 7 nucleotides agree with TRBD1. The junction had 2 bases not matched to a gene; V was cut back by 5 bases and J by 4 bases. This CDR3 is 13 amino acids long. The germline V gene encodes CDR1 SGHTA and CDR2 FQGTGA. The CDR3 sequence: CASSGDSYNEQFF. The CDR3 DNA follows: TGTGCCAGCAGCGGGGACAGTTACAATGAGCAGTTCTTC.

The J gene is TRBJ1-5, the V gene TRBV12-3 or TRBV12-4; 7 bases are a match to TRBD1. V was pared by 1 base and J by 15 bases, with 9 bases of the junction left unmatched. The CDR3 contains 13 residues. The CDR3 protein is CASSLGPGQGGHF. CDR3 bases: TGTGCCAGCAGTTTAGGCCCAGGCCAGGGGGGGCATTTT.

CDR3 DNA sequence: TGTGCCAGCAGTTACTCGAGCCTAGCGGGAGGGCGAGAGCAGTACTTC. Amino acids: CASSYSSLAGGREQYF. The V call is TRBV6-5, the J call TRBJ2-7; 12 nucleotides match TRBD2. The CDR3 loop spans 16 amino acids. Germline V gives CDR1 MNHEY, CDR2 SVGAGI. The ends lost 0 bases at V and 7 bases at J; junction bases unmatched: 7.

This clone came up once. This chain connects TRBV7-8 to TRBJ2-6, with D possibly TRBD2 on 5 matching bases. Trimming cost V 5 bases and J 2 bases, with 10 bases left between them. Germline CDR1 SGHVS, CDR2 FQNEAQ. This CDR3 is built from 15 residues. CDR3 sequence reads: CASSPEGTGANVLTF. CDR3 DNA sequence: TGTGCCAGCAGCCCTGAGGGCACTGGGGCCAACGTCCTGACTTTC.

The rearrangement links TRBV30 to TRBJ1-5, with a weak D call TRBD1 (5 bases). V lost 2 bases to trimming and J lost 11 bases, with 13 bases between them. Germline CDR1 is GTSNPN and CDR2 is SVGIG (reference sequence). The CDR3 sequence is 12 residues long. CDR3 coding DNA: TGTGCCTGGAGTATTCAGGGTGGAGCCCAGCATTTT. Its protein is CAWSIQGGAQHF. The whole variable domain, remainder taken from reference TRBV30 and TRBJ1-5, is SQTIHQWPATLVQPVGSPLSLECTVEGTSNPNLYWYRQAAGRGLQLLFYSVGIGQISSEVPQNLSASRPQDRQFILSSKKLLLSDSGFYLCAWSIQGGAQHFGDGTRLSIL.

In this sample, this clone turned up once. V usage is TRBV27 and J usage is TRBJ1-6; 7 positions match TRBD1. CDR3 size: 16 residues. Germline-derived CDR1 and CDR2 are MNHEY and SMNVEV (reference sequence). Trimming took 6 bases from V and 4 from J; bases not matched to a gene: 9. CDR3 in DNA: TGTGCCAGCAGACGGGCGGGACAGATGTATAATTCACCCCTCCACTTT. As protein: CASRRAGQMYNSPLHF.

For the CDR3, the DNA is TGTGCCAGCAGTTATTGGCAGAGGGAGCCCCACTATGGCTACACCTTC. Protein sequence: CASSYWQREPHYGYTF. This chain joins TRBV6-2 or TRBV6-3 and TRBJ1-2; D is uncertain. There are 16 residues in the CDR3. The germline gives CDR1 MNHEY, CDR2 SVGEGT. Trimming stripped 3 bases from V and 3 bases from J, with 17 bases between.

This rearrangement joins TRBV6-1 to TRBJ1-1; the D is unclear. Germline V gives CDR1 MNHNS, CDR2 SASEGT. The V gene lost 5 bases and the J gene lost 0 bases, with 16 bases spanning the gap. The CDR3 is 16 amino acids. Here the CDR3 reads CASSKGRFTLNTEAFF. The CDR3 nucleotides read TGTGCCAGCAGTAAAGGGAGGTTCACTCTGAACACTGAAGCTTTCTTT.

The V and J genes are TRBV12-5 and TRBJ1-5; no firm D call. Trimming took off 5 bases at V and 7 bases at J, with 18 bases between the two ends. Germline V gene data show CDR1 as LGHNT and CDR2 as FRNRAP. This CDR3 has 15 residues. The CDR3 sequence is CASGPRREGGQPQHF. CDR3 sequence (DNA): TGTGCTAGTGGTCCCCGAAGGGAGGGTGGACAGCCCCAGCATTTT.

The V gene is TRBV10-1, the J gene TRBJ2-5; a weak D match, TRBD2 (5 bases). Deletions cut 0 bases from V and 7 bases from J, with 9 bases between. The germline V gene has CDR1 WNHNN and CDR2 SYGVQD (reference sequence). The CDR3 is 13 residues long. In nucleotides, the CDR3 is TGCGCCAGCAGTGAGTCGACTCGGGGGACCCAGTACTTC. Its translation is CASSESTRGTQYF.

This rearrangement joins TRBV30 to TRBJ2-3; the match to TRBD1 covers 7 bases. V lost 3 bases to trimming and J lost 0 bases; unmatched junction nucleotides: 6. Germline CDR1 GTSNPN, CDR2 SVGIG (reference sequence). This CDR3 region has 15 residues. The chain's CDR3 is CAWRGQPTSTDTQYF. DNA for the CDR3: TGTGCCTGGAGGGGACAGCCGACTAGCACAGATACGCAGTATTTT.

This CDR3 reads CSVDGLAGYNEQFF. Written as DNA, the CDR3 is TGCAGCGTAGACGGTCTAGCGGGCTACAATGAGCAGTTCTTC. V gene TRBV29-1 combines with J gene TRBJ2-1; 8 bases agree with TRBD2. The CDR3 runs to 14 residues. V lost 6 bases to trimming and J lost 3 bases; unmatched junction nucleotides: 7. The V gene's germline CDR1 is SQVTM and CDR2 ANQGSEA.

This clone is a singleton in its sample. The chain recombines TRBV25-1 with TRBJ2-2; possibly TRBD2 for D (5 bases). Trimming shortened V by 2 bases and J by 4 bases, and 5 bases separated the two germline ends. Germline CDR1 MGHDK, CDR2 SYGVNS. CDR3 length equals 13 residues. The chain's CDR3 is CASSEGGTGELFF. The CDR3, as DNA: TGTGCCAGCAGTGAAGGAGGCACCGGGGAGCTGTTTTTT.

The rearrangement joins TRBV9 to TRBJ1-1; D is unresolved. The CDR3 runs to 13 residues. CDR1 and CDR2 from the germline V gene are SGDLS and YYNGEE. Trimming stripped 0 bases from V and 5 bases from J, with 8 bases between. CDR3: CASSVGGQTEAFF. In DNA, the CDR3 is TGTGCCAGCAGCGTAGGTGGGCAGACTGAAGCTTTCTTT. The variable domain in full, with the rest retrieved from reference TRBV9 and TRBJ1-1, is DSGVTQTPKHLITATGQRVTLRCSPRSGDLSVYWYQQSLDQGLQFLIQYYNGEERAKGNILERFSAQQFPDLHSELNLSSLELGDSALYFCASSVGGQTEAFFGQGTRLTVV.

This clone was recorded a few times. The rearrangement joins TRBV7-9 to TRBJ1-2; the D is unclear. Germline V gene data show CDR1 as SEHNR and CDR2 as FQNEAQ (reference sequence). This CDR3 contains 13 residues. The germline V and J ends were trimmed by 8 bases and 6 bases, with 16 bases remaining between them. CDR3 nucleotide sequence: TGTGCCAGCCGGCACGGGGTAGAGGATGGCTACACCTTC. Translation gives CASRHGVEDGYTF.

The chain joins TRBV24-1 to TRBJ2-3, with 10 bases fitting TRBD2. Germline loops: CDR1 KGHDR, CDR2 SFDVKD. The CDR3 is 16 residues long. V lost 3 bases, J lost 4 bases, and 6 bases stayed unmatched. This CDR3 is CATSDTASGGADTQYF. As DNA, the CDR3 is TGTGCCACCAGTGATACCGCTAGCGGGGGTGCAGATACGCAGTATTTT.

The rearrangement joins TRBV28 to TRBJ1-2, with D perhaps matching TRBD1 (6 bases). This CDR3 has 14 amino acids. V lost 3 bases to trimming and J lost 5 bases, with 13 bases between them. The germline CDR1 and CDR2 sequences are MDHEN and SYDVKM. CDR3 residues: CASSLVQGGYGYTF. CDR3 coding DNA: TGTGCCAGCAGTTTGGTACAGGGAGGGTATGGCTACACCTTC.

This clone was found a few times. The chain joins TRBV9 to TRBJ1-2; the D is unclear. Germline CDR1 reads SGDLS; CDR2 reads YYNGEE. This CDR3 is 14 amino acids long. V dropped 0 bases and J dropped 7 bases, with 13 bases sitting between them. CDR3 in amino acids: CASSVGRGTGGYTF. CDR3 nucleotides: TGTGCCAGCAGCGTAGGGCGGGGTACTGGTGGCTACACCTTC.

This chain joins TRBV12-5 and TRBJ1-1; D might be TRBD1 (6 bases). The CDR3 contains 12 residues. Germline lookup yields CDR1 LGHNT and CDR2 FRNRAP. V was trimmed by 7 bases and J by 5 bases, leaving 11 bases between them. CDR3 loop: CASANTGTEAFF. CDR3 nucleotide sequence: TGTGCTAGTGCCAACACAGGGACTGAAGCTTTCTTT.

The V and J genes are TRBV29-1 and TRBJ2-2; D is perhaps TRBD2 (6 bases). Trimming left V 6 bases short and J 6 bases short, with 11 bases between. Germline CDR1 and CDR2: SQVTM and ANQGSEA. This CDR3 is 12 amino acids long. In DNA, the CDR3 is TGCAGCGTCGGAGGGCGTTCCGGGGAGCTGTTTTTT. Its translation: CSVGGRSGELFF.

In its sample, this clone was seen a few times. V and J are TRBV3-1 (or the pseudogene TRBV3-2) and TRBJ1-5, with TRBD1 identical over 8 bases. Germline V gene data show CDR1 as LGHDT and CDR2 as YNNKEL (reference sequence). After removal of 1 base from V and 8 bases from J, the junction contained 7 bases not matched to a gene. The length of the CDR3 is 15 residues. CDR3 bases: TGTGCCAGCAGCCAAGGAGCCGGACAGGGAGAGCCCCAGCATTTT. It codes for CASSQGAGQGEPQHF.